These 13 T cell receptor beta chains came from one sample sequenced in a study of technical replicates of blood from several donors. TCRdb keeps only in-frame clones here, not all; method: immunoSEQ multiplex PCR. The sample has about 84,000 clones, roughly 93% seen once; the top ten hold 0.2% to 0.25%. Sequences were obtained from T cells isolated from PBMCs. These receptors originate from a human donor in good health.

This chain connects TRBV4-1 to TRBJ2-7, with D possibly matching TRBD2 (5 bases). The CDR3 length is 16 residues. From germline, CDR1 is MGHRA and CDR2 YSYEKL. V gave up 0 bases and J gave up 0 bases, with 12 bases separating them. The CDR3 loop reads CASSQDSSGSSYEQYF. CDR3 bases: TGCGCCAGCAGCCAAGATAGCAGCGGAAGCTCCTACGAGCAGTACTTC.

The chain carries TRBV7-3 and TRBJ2-5; 10 bases are shared with TRBD2. CDR1 and CDR2 from the germline V gene are SGHTA and FQGTGA. Trimming removed 2 bases from V and 3 bases from J; junction bases left unmatched: 3. The CDR3 length is 15 residues. CDR3 sequence reads: CASSLGSGGKETQYF. The CDR3 DNA follows: TGTGCCAGCAGCTTAGGTAGCGGGGGGAAAGAGACCCAGTACTTC.

The chain links TRBV5-6 to TRBJ2-2; tentative D call: TRBD2 (5 bases). Trimming pared 2 bases from V and 4 bases from J, leaving 15 bases between. Per the germline V gene, CDR1 is SGHDT and CDR2 is YYEEEE. The CDR3 covers 16 residues. CDR3 DNA: TGTGCCAGCAGCTTACGGCTTCCACGGGGCACCGGGGAGCTGTTTTTT. Its protein is CASSLRLPRGTGELFF.

This clone was found a few times. This rearrangement joins TRBV28 to TRBJ1-2; a weak D match, TRBD1 (6 bases). Germline V gives CDR1 MDHEN, CDR2 SYDVKM. The CDR3 totals 13 residues. The V gene lost 7 bases and the J gene lost 2 bases, with 11 bases spanning the gap. The CDR3 bases are TGTGCCAGCACAGGGACACCCAACTATGGCTACACCTTC. Its protein product is CASTGTPNYGYTF.

The CDR3 reads CASRLSGQGANEQFF. The CDR3, as DNA: TGTGCCAGCAGGCTCTCAGGACAGGGGGCCAATGAGCAGTTCTTC. The chain joins TRBV9 to TRBJ2-1, with 11 bases that match TRBD1. The CDR3 covers 15 residues. Per germline, CDR1 SGDLS and CDR2 YYNGEE. The V gene end was trimmed by 5 bases and the J gene end by 6 bases; junction bases not matched to a gene: 7.

This clone was detected only once. J is TRBJ2-1 and V is TRBV5-1; 8 bases agree with TRBD2. The germline gives CDR1 SGHRS, CDR2 YFSETQ. V trimming: 0 bases; J trimming: 4 bases; junction bases outside the gene matches: 6. The CDR3 is 16 residues long. DNA for the CDR3: TGCGCCAGCAGCTTGGTCCAGCGGGGGCCTTACAATGAGCAGTTCTTC. Translating it yields CASSLVQRGPYNEQFF.

This clone was recorded a few times. The gene calls are TRBV7-9 and TRBJ2-7, with D uncertain. CDR3 length equals 11 residues. V was pared by 2 bases and J by 4 bases, with 3 bases between. Germline V gives CDR1 SEHNR, CDR2 FQNEAQ (reference sequence). This CDR3 is CASSLRYEQYF. CDR3 in DNA: TGTGCCAGCAGCTTACGTTACGAGCAGTACTTC.

The genes are TRBV28 and TRBJ2-4, with D tentatively TRBD1 (5 bases). The CDR3 is made up of 15 amino acids. Germline V gives CDR1 MDHEN, CDR2 SYDVKM. The V end lost 5 bases, the J end lost 2 bases, and 13 bases lay between the germline ends. CDR3 sequence reads: CASSTARQTKNIQYF. In DNA form, the CDR3 reads TGTGCCAGCAGTACCGCTCGACAGACCAAAAACATTCAGTACTTC.

This sequence joins TRBV5-4 and TRBJ2-5; TRBD2 agrees at 10 bases. The CDR3 runs to 17 residues. Losses at the gene ends were 4 bases for V and 0 bases for J; bases not matched to a gene: 9. CDR1 is SGHNT and CDR2 is YYREEE in the germline V gene (reference sequence). CDR3 residues: CASSDATSGKYQETQYF. The CDR3 DNA follows: TGTGCCAGCAGCGATGCAACTAGCGGGAAGTACCAAGAGACCCAGTACTTC.

This chain uses TRBV5-1 with TRBJ1-2; 9 bases align to TRBD1. The V segment lost 5 bases and the J segment 5 bases; nucleotides outside the gene matches: 10. This CDR3 comprises 15 residues. Germline V gives CDR1 SGHRS, CDR2 YFSETQ. The CDR3 reads CASSPPTGGAYGYTF. CDR3 bases: TGCGCCAGCAGTCCTCCTACAGGGGGCGCATATGGCTACACCTTC.

The sample holds one count of this clone. The chain uses TRBV2 and TRBJ1-2; tentatively, D is TRBD1 (5 bases). The length of the CDR3 is 14 residues. CDR1 and CDR2 (germline): SNHLY, FYNNEI. Trimming cost V 8 bases and J 4 bases, with 17 bases left between them. The CDR3 DNA follows: TGTGCCAGCCCTCCACGGGGGGAGCCCTATGGCTACACCTTC. Translated, it gives CASPPRGEPYGYTF.

V gene TRBV11-2 combines with J gene TRBJ2-3; D may be TRBD1 (8 bases). This CDR3 spans 15 amino acids. Germline V CDR1 and CDR2: SGHAT, FQNNGV. Trimming left V 5 bases short and J 5 bases short, with 17 bases between. The CDR3: CASSPYRGREDTQYF. The CDR3 coding sequence is TGTGCCAGCAGCCCCTACAGGGGGAGGGAAGATACGCAGTATTTT.

The chain is built from TRBV5-1 and TRBJ1-5; D is possibly TRBD1 (6 bases). V dropped 4 bases and J dropped 2 bases, with 10 bases sitting between them. Germline CDR1 and CDR2: SGHRS and YFSETQ. The CDR3 loop spans 14 amino acids. This CDR3 is CASSREGGNQPQHF. The CDR3 coding sequence is TGCGCCAGCAGCCGAGAGGGGGGCAATCAGCCCCAGCATTTT. The full variable domain, completed using reference TRBV5-1 and TRBJ1-5, is KAGVTQTPRYLIKTRGQQVTLSCSPISGHRSVSWYQQTPGQGLQFLFEYFSETQRNKGNFPGRFSGRQFSNSRSEMNVSTLELGDSALYLCASSREGGNQPQHFGDGTRLSIL.